Below are 26 T cell receptor beta chains sequenced from a single sample in a study of blood T cell repertoires in COVID-19. Libraries were prepared by immunoSEQ multiplex PCR; TCRdb keeps only in-frame clonotypes and omits some of them. The sample yields roughly 71,000 clones, 80% to 90% seen once. The specimen sequenced was peripheral blood. The receptors here all came from a man aged 25 to 40 with acute or convalescent COVID-19.

The gene calls are TRBV7-2 and TRBJ1-2, with 8 bases fitting TRBD1. The trim removed 4 bases at V and 4 bases at J, leaving 8 bases unmatched. The germline V gene has CDR1 SGHTA and CDR2 FQGNSA. This CDR3 spans 15 amino acids. CDR3 in DNA: TGTGCCAGCAGCTCTAGGACAGGGAATGTCTATGGCTACACCTTC. This codes for CASSSRTGNVYGYTF.

This sequence joins TRBV5-1 and TRBJ1-4, with D hard to call. The V end lost 1 base, the J end lost 0 bases, and 7 bases lay between the germline ends. The CDR3 is 15 amino acids. CDR1 and CDR2 from the germline V gene are SGHRS and YFSETQ. The CDR3 DNA follows: TGCGCCAGCAGCTTGTCGTTTGCAACTAATGAAAAACTGTTTTTT. Residues: CASSLSFATNEKLFF.

The chain joins TRBV11-2 to TRBJ2-5; D is perhaps TRBD2 (5 bases). The CDR3 loop spans 14 amino acids. The germline V and J ends were trimmed by 0 bases and 4 bases, with 9 bases remaining between them. CDR1 is SGHAT, CDR2 FQNNGV, per germline. The CDR3 here is CASSLDRAGETQYF. The CDR3 region has the DNA TGTGCCAGCAGCTTAGATCGTGCGGGAGAGACCCAGTACTTC.

The chain joins TRBV19 to TRBJ1-2; no definite D call. V was shortened by 4 bases and J by 4 bases, with 13 bases between the two germline ends. This CDR3 comprises 14 residues. Germline V gene lookup returns CDR1 LNHDA and CDR2 SQIVND (reference sequence). The DNA for the CDR3 is TGTGCCAGTAGTAAAGGTCCGGGAGCCTATGGCTACACCTTC. This encodes CASSKGPGAYGYTF.

V is TRBV4-3 and J is TRBJ1-2; 12 nucleotides agree with TRBD1. The length of the CDR3 is 13 residues. Germline loops: CDR1 LGHNA, CDR2 YSLEER. Trimming took 8 bases from V and 8 from J; bases not matched to a gene: 6. As DNA, the CDR3 is TGCGCCAGCCAGGGACAGGGGGCGGGGGGCTACACCTTC. Translating it yields CASQGQGAGGYTF.

The rearrangement links TRBV4-3 to TRBJ1-4, with D possibly matching TRBD1 (5 bases). Trimming cost V 0 bases and J 8 bases, with 19 bases left between them. Germline V gives CDR1 LGHNA, CDR2 YSLEER. This CDR3 contains 17 residues. CDR3 region: CASSQDLSQGVREKLFF. CDR3 sequence (DNA): TGCGCCAGCAGCCAAGATCTTTCCCAGGGCGTGAGGGAAAAACTGTTTTTT.

The chain combines TRBV19 with TRBJ2-1, with TRBD1 matching over 7 bases. Per germline, CDR1 LNHDA and CDR2 SQIVND (reference sequence). CDR3 length: 16 residues. V trimming: 1 base; J trimming: 3 bases; junction bases outside the gene matches: 6. CDR3 region: CASSIGGQALYNEQFF. The CDR3 DNA reads as TGTGCCAGTAGTATAGGAGGACAGGCCCTCTACAATGAGCAGTTCTTC.

This clone has just one count. The chain couples TRBV14 to TRBJ2-1, with 9 bases that match TRBD1. The V gene end was trimmed by 4 bases and the J gene end by 2 bases; junction bases not matched to a gene: 3. Per germline, CDR1 SGHDN and CDR2 FVKESK. This CDR3 is 15 amino acids long. Here the CDR3 reads CASSLRDRAYNEQFF. The CDR3 nucleotides are TGTGCCAGCAGCCTCCGGGACAGGGCCTACAATGAGCAGTTCTTC. Full variable domain (missing parts from reference TRBV14 and TRBJ2-1): EAGVTQFPSHSVIEKGQTVTLRCDPISGHDNLYWYRRVMGKEIKFLLHFVKESKQDESGMPNNRFLAERTGGTYSTLKVQPAELEDSGVYFCASSLRDRAYNEQFFGPGTRLTVL.

The chain has TRBV29-1 and TRBJ1-2; D is unresolved. The CDR3 has 8 amino acids. The V gene's germline CDR1 is SQVTM and CDR2 ANQGSEA. The CDR3 bases are TGCACCCACGAGGGCTACACCTTC. It specifies CTHEGYTF.

The chain joins TRBV4-1 to TRBJ2-1; D remains unclear. The CDR3 is made up of 13 amino acids. Germline CDR1 and CDR2: MGHRA and YSYEKL. Trimming left V 2 bases short and J 7 bases short, with 9 bases between. For the CDR3, the DNA is TGCGCCAGCAGCCAATCAGATTGGAATGAGCAGTTCTTC. Its protein is CASSQSDWNEQFF.

The chain recombines TRBV5-1 with TRBJ2-3; 10 bases align to TRBD2. The trim removed 4 bases at V and 0 bases at J, leaving 5 bases unmatched. CDR3 length equals 16 residues. CDR1 and CDR2 from the germline V gene are SGHRS and YFSETQ. CDR3 region: CASSLPTSGSTDTQYF. As DNA, the CDR3 is TGCGCCAGCAGCCTTCCGACTAGCGGGAGCACAGATACGCAGTATTTT.

The chain couples TRBV7-5 to TRBJ1-6; the listed D gene, TRBD1, was not tested against the DNA. TRBV7-5 is deemed a pseudogene. This CDR3 contains 19 residues. The CDR3 protein is CARSLWVQKIHILNSPLHF. CDR3 coding DNA: TGTGCCAGAAGCTTATGGGTACAGAAGATTCATATTCTCAATTCACCCCTCCACTTT.

This chain's CDR3 is CASSLGASGQETQYF. CDR3 nucleotide sequence: TGTGCCAGCAGCTTGGGGGCTAGCGGACAAGAGACCCAGTACTTC. The chain is built from TRBV5-8 and TRBJ2-5; 7 nucleotides agree with TRBD2. V lost 0 bases to trimming and J lost 2 bases; unmatched junction nucleotides: 4. CDR1 is SGHTS, CDR2 YDEGEE, per germline. The CDR3 totals 15 residues.

This clone was detected a few times. This chain connects TRBV5-1 to TRBJ2-1; 11 bases are a match to TRBD2. The CDR3 is 15 residues long. Germline trimming cut 1 base from V and 9 bases from J; bases unmatched to any gene: 6. Germline CDR1 SGHRS, CDR2 YFSETQ. The CDR3 coding sequence is TGCGCCAGCAGCTTGACTAGCGGGAGACCTCTTGAGCAGTTCTTC. It codes for CASSLTSGRPLEQFF.

This clone has just one count. The chain joins TRBV3-1 (or the pseudogene TRBV3-2) to TRBJ1-4, with TRBD1 matching 8 bases. The CDR3 runs 14 residues. Germline assignment: CDR1 LGHDT and CDR2 YNNKEL (reference sequence). Unmatched junction bases numbered 5, after V lost 3 bases and J lost 8 bases. CDR3 protein: CASSHGQGREKLFF. The CDR3 DNA sequence: TGTGCCAGCAGCCATGGACAGGGAAGAGAAAAACTGTTTTTT.

The chain employs TRBV2 and TRBJ1-6, with D uncertain. The V end was cut by 2 bases, the J end by 6 bases, with 11 bases between. Germline CDR1 reads SNHLY; CDR2 reads FYNNEI. CDR3 length: 15 amino acids. Here the CDR3 reads CASSERRGSNSPLHF. For the CDR3, the DNA is TGTGCCAGCAGTGAACGCAGAGGGAGTAATTCACCCCTCCACTTT.

The rearrangement uses TRBV7-2 and TRBJ2-3; possible D gene TRBD2, 6 bases. Germline CDR1 and CDR2: SGHTA and FQGNSA. V was pared by 5 bases and J by 6 bases, with 18 bases between. The CDR3 consists of 15 residues. Here the CDR3 DNA reads TGTGCCAGCAGCCACACAGACCTTGGGAGGGATACGCAGTATTTT. It translates to CASSHTDLGRDTQYF.

The J gene is TRBJ1-1, the V gene TRBV27; D is undetermined. The V end was cut by 2 bases, the J end by 1 base, with 11 bases between. Per the germline V gene, CDR1 is MNHEY and CDR2 is SMNVEV (reference sequence). CDR3 size: 15 residues. The CDR3 region is CASSLGPVTNTEAFF. DNA for the CDR3: TGTGCCAGCAGTTTAGGCCCCGTCACGAACACTGAAGCTTTCTTT.

The gene calls are TRBV6-6 and TRBJ1-2; TRBD1 is a possible D gene (5 bases). The CDR3 totals 13 residues. The germline CDR1 and CDR2 sequences are MNHNY and SVGAGI (reference sequence). V lost 8 bases and J 7 bases, leaving 17 bases between the germline ends. The CDR3 DNA reads TGTGCCAGCCGGACGGGAGGGACGAGTGGCTACACCTTC. Amino acids: CASRTGGTSGYTF.

The chain couples TRBV6-2 or TRBV6-3 to TRBJ1-1; TRBD1 agrees at 10 bases. The CDR3 covers 19 residues. Losses at the gene ends were 0 bases for V and 3 bases for J; bases not matched to a gene: 13. Germline V gene sequence: CDR1 MNHEY, CDR2 SVGEGT. The CDR3 protein is CASSYSWGQGTSGYTEAFF. Here the CDR3 DNA reads TGTGCCAGCAGTTACTCCTGGGGACAGGGGACCTCTGGTTACACTGAAGCTTTCTTT.

This chain uses TRBV19 with TRBJ1-6, with 10 bases aligning to TRBD1. The CDR3 sequence is 13 residues long. V gave up 9 bases and J gave up 9 bases; unmatched junction bases: 5. Germline CDR1 LNHDA, CDR2 SQIVND (reference sequence). The CDR3 spells CASAGQGGSPLHF. The DNA of the CDR3 is TGTGCCAGCGCAGGACAGGGGGGTTCACCCCTCCACTTT.

The chain links TRBV3-1 (or the pseudogene TRBV3-2) to TRBJ1-2, with 10 bases matching TRBD1. Looked up from germline, CDR1 is LGHDT and CDR2 is YNNKEL (reference sequence). The V gene end was trimmed by 4 bases and the J gene end by 7 bases; junction bases not matched to a gene: 12. This CDR3 has 16 residues. The CDR3 nucleotides are TGTGCCAGCAGCCGAGGACAGGGGGGTCAGATCGGTGGCTACACCTTC. Amino acid sequence: CASSRGQGGQIGGYTF.

The chain combines TRBV5-6 with TRBJ2-1, with unresolved D. Trimming took off 0 bases at V and 10 bases at J, with 11 bases between the two ends. Per germline, CDR1 SGHDT and CDR2 YYEEEE. The CDR3 runs 13 residues. CDR3 nucleotides: TGTGCCAGCAGCTTGGCCGTCTTGGAGGAGCAGTTCTTC. Protein sequence: CASSLAVLEEQFF.

This clone has only one observation. This chain connects TRBV3-1 (or the pseudogene TRBV3-2) to TRBJ2-7, with 15 bases matching TRBD2. Germline values: CDR1 LGHDT, CDR2 YNNKEL (reference sequence). V trimming: 3 bases; J trimming: 6 bases; junction bases outside the gene matches: 0. The CDR3 has 14 amino acids. CDR3 region: CASSQGLAGGEQYF. The CDR3 DNA follows: TGTGCCAGCAGCCAGGGACTAGCGGGAGGCGAGCAGTACTTC.

Only one count was recorded for this clone. V gene TRBV6-6 combines with J gene TRBJ2-7; 9 positions match TRBD2. Trimming took 5 bases from V and 3 from J; bases not matched to a gene: 11. The CDR3 length is 16 residues. The germline V gene encodes CDR1 MNHNY and CDR2 SVGAGI (reference sequence). DNA of the CDR3: TGTGCCAGCAGTCCCCCCCGGCGGGAGGGAAACTACGAGCAGTACTTC. This encodes CASSPPRREGNYEQYF.

This chain links TRBV4-3 with TRBJ1-5, with D hard to call. Germline CDR1 LGHNA, CDR2 YSLEER. V was shortened by 0 bases and J by 1 base, with 7 bases between the two germline ends. The CDR3 is 15 residues long. CDR3 DNA sequence: TGCGCCAGCAGCCAAGAATGGGAGAGCAATCAGCCCCAGCATTTT. Protein sequence: CASSQEWESNQPQHF.